Shown below are 20 T cell receptor beta chains from a single sample sequenced in a study of blood T cell repertoires in COVID-19. Libraries were prepared by immunoSEQ multiplex PCR; TCRdb keeps only in-frame clonotypes and omits some of them. Here the sample spans about 180,000 clones, more than 75% being singletons. Sequencing input: peripheral blood. These receptors all stem from a woman aged 65 to 85 with COVID-19, enrolled during active disease.

This chain joins TRBV7-8 and TRBJ2-7; 7 positions match TRBD2. Germline V CDR1 and CDR2: SGHVS, FQNEAQ. Trimming removed 5 bases from V and 3 bases from J; junction bases left unmatched: 7. The CDR3 runs 14 residues. The CDR3 here is CASSPQWGGYEQYF. The CDR3 DNA sequence: TGTGCCAGCAGCCCTCAGTGGGGGGGCTACGAGCAGTACTTC.

The V call is TRBV29-1, the J call TRBJ2-7, with D maybe TRBD2 (6 bases). CDR1 and CDR2 from the germline V gene are SQVTM and ANQGSEA. There are 12 residues in the CDR3. The V end was cut by 4 bases, the J end by 1 base, with 8 bases between. The CDR3 reads CSVVGGSYEQYF. The CDR3 nucleotides read TGCAGCGTTGTGGGGGGTTCCTACGAGCAGTACTTC.

This clone occurred once. V is TRBV9 and J is TRBJ2-2; D possibly corresponds to TRBD1 (6 bases). This CDR3 is 17 amino acids long. CDR1 and CDR2 from the germline V gene are SGDLS and YYNGEE. Trimming took 4 bases from V and 0 from J, leaving 16 bases between them. CDR3 region: CASSQAGDGTNTGELFF. CDR3 nucleotides: TGTGCCAGCAGCCAGGCAGGGGACGGCACGAACACCGGGGAGCTGTTTTTT. The variable domain in full, completed from reference TRBV9 and TRBJ2-2, reads DSGVTQTPKHLITATGQRVTLRCSPRSGDLSVYWYQQSLDQGLQFLIQYYNGEERAKGNILERFSAQQFPDLHSELNLSSLELGDSALYFCASSQAGDGTNTGELFFGEGSRLTVL.

The chain combines TRBV7-9 with TRBJ2-7; tentatively, D is TRBD2 (5 bases). Germline loops: CDR1 SEHNR, CDR2 FQNEAQ (reference sequence). The CDR3 spans 17 residues. The V gene lost 1 base and the J gene lost 3 bases, with 19 bases spanning the gap. CDR3 sequence: CASSLGVVGELGYEQYF. In nucleotides, the CDR3 is TGTGCCAGCAGCTTAGGGGTCGTGGGAGAGCTCGGCTACGAGCAGTACTTC. Full variable domain (remainder filled in from reference TRBV7-9 and TRBJ2-7): DTGVSQNPRHKITKRGQNVTFRCDPISEHNRLYWYRQTLGQGPEFLTYFQNEAQLEKSRLLSDRFSAERPKGSFSTLEIQRTEQGDSAMYLCASSLGVVGELGYEQYFGPGTRLTVT.

The V and J genes are TRBV20-1 and TRBJ1-6, with no clear D. The CDR3 consists of 11 residues. Looked up from germline, CDR1 is DFQATT and CDR2 is SNEGSKA (reference sequence). Trimming shortened V by 1 base and J by 10 bases, and 5 bases separated the two germline ends. CDR3 DNA: TGCAGTGCTAGAGTTAGCTCACCCCTCCACTTT. Protein product: CSARVSSPLHF.

This chain connects TRBV6-5 to TRBJ2-7; a weak D match, TRBD2 (6 bases). From germline, CDR1 is MNHEY and CDR2 SVGAGI. The CDR3 runs to 14 residues. Trimming cost V 2 bases and J 1 base, with 9 bases left between them. The CDR3 sequence is CASSYRGNSYEQYF. In nucleotides, the CDR3 is TGTGCCAGCAGTTACCGCGGGAATTCCTACGAGCAGTACTTC.

This sequence joins TRBV27 and TRBJ1-1; D uncertain. The germline gives CDR1 MNHEY, CDR2 SMNVEV (reference sequence). The CDR3 length is 15 residues. Trimming removed 3 bases at V and 6 bases at J, with 17 bases between. For the CDR3, the DNA is TGTGCCAGCAGTTTGTTCTCGGGAGGTCCGCCTGAAGCTTTCTTT. This codes for CASSLFSGGPPEAFF.

This clone appeared a single time. V is TRBV29-1 and J is TRBJ2-1; D might be TRBD2 (5 bases). The CDR3 is 13 amino acids. The V end lost 5 bases, the J end lost 1 base, and 9 bases lay between the germline ends. Per germline, CDR1 SQVTM and CDR2 ANQGSEA. The CDR3 DNA sequence: TGCAGCGTTCTAGCATCTTCCTACAATGAGCAGTTCTTC. This translates into CSVLASSYNEQFF.

The V and J genes are TRBV27 and TRBJ2-7; 9 positions match TRBD1. The CDR3 is 16 residues long. Germline V gene lookup returns CDR1 MNHEY and CDR2 SMNVEV (reference sequence). J lost 0 bases, V lost 8 bases, and 11 bases had no gene match. The DNA of the CDR3 is TGTGCCAGCCGAGGTTACAGGGGGCCGAGCTCCTACGAGCAGTACTTC. Protein product: CASRGYRGPSSYEQYF.

The chain is built from TRBV7-3 and TRBJ2-1; 7 bases are shared with TRBD2. The CDR3 contains 15 residues. Germline loops: CDR1 SGHTA, CDR2 FQGTGA. The ends lost 2 bases at V and 9 bases at J; junction bases unmatched: 10. CDR3 amino acids: CASSLSGGSRTEQFF. The CDR3 nucleotides are TGTGCCAGCAGCTTATCGGGCGGGAGTCGGACTGAGCAGTTCTTC.

This sequence joins TRBV12-3 or TRBV12-4 and TRBJ1-5; no definite D call. The germline V and J ends were trimmed by 3 bases and 3 bases, with 6 bases remaining between them. The CDR3 extends over 13 amino acids. CDR3 loop: CASSLSDNQPQHF. In DNA form, the CDR3 reads TGTGCCAGCAGTTTGAGTGACAATCAGCCCCAGCATTTT.

The chain is built from TRBV14 and TRBJ1-2; unclear D gene. V dropped 2 bases and J dropped 2 bases, with 15 bases sitting between them. The CDR3 totals 16 residues. Germline-derived CDR1 and CDR2 are SGHDN and FVKESK. The CDR3 sequence: CASSQFTRSLNYGYTF. In DNA form, the CDR3 reads TGTGCCAGCAGCCAATTTACACGGAGCTTAAACTATGGCTACACCTTC.

V usage is TRBV29-1 and J usage is TRBJ1-4, with a tentative D call TRBD1 (5 bases). The V gene lost 3 bases and the J gene lost 3 bases, with 14 bases spanning the gap. The CDR3 is 15 amino acids. From germline, CDR1 is SQVTM and CDR2 ANQGSEA. Here the CDR3 DNA reads TGCAGCGTTGAGGCCTGGGGGGAGTCTAATGAAAAACTGTTTTTT. This sequence encodes CSVEAWGESNEKLFF. The variable domain in full, with the rest retrieved from reference TRBV29-1 and TRBJ1-4, is SAVISQKPSRDICQRGTSLTIQCQVDSQVTMMFWYRQQPGQSLTLIATANQGSEATYESGFVIDKFPISRPNLTFSTLTVSNMSPEDSSIYLCSVEAWGESNEKLFFGSGTQLSVL.

V usage is TRBV27 and J usage is TRBJ2-7; a weak D match, TRBD2 (6 bases). Trimming took off 6 bases at V and 2 bases at J, with 17 bases between the two ends. CDR1 MNHEY and CDR2 SMNVEV come from the germline V gene (reference sequence). The CDR3 is made up of 15 amino acids. The CDR3 DNA is TGTGCCAGCAGAGGAGATAGCGGTCTAACCTACGAGCAGTACTTC. Encoded protein: CASRGDSGLTYEQYF.

The chain combines TRBV3-1 (or the pseudogene TRBV3-2) with TRBJ2-7; D is unresolved. The CDR3 length is 14 residues. Trimming cost V 1 base and J 0 bases, with 7 bases left between them. Per germline, CDR1 LGHDT and CDR2 YNNKEL (reference sequence). CDR3 nucleotide sequence: TGTGCCAGCAGCCAAGGGCGGATCTCCTACGAGCAGTACTTC. It yields the protein CASSQGRISYEQYF.

Of note for this clone: One junction end does not reproduce the germline sequence, and a read error may be involved. The gene calls are TRBV7-7 and TRBJ2-5; possibly TRBD2 for D (6 bases). Germline V gives CDR1 SSHAT, CDR2 FNYEAQ (reference sequence). The CDR3 extends over 15 amino acids. For the CDR3, the DNA is TGTGCTAGCAGCTTAGTCGCGGGAATTGTTGAGACCCAGTACTTC. It specifies CASSLVAGIVETQYF.

The chain joins TRBV6-2 or TRBV6-3 to TRBJ2-5, with a possible D match to TRBD2 (6 bases). There are 14 residues in the CDR3. Germline CDR1 reads MNHEY; CDR2 reads SVGEGT. V dropped 5 bases and J dropped 0 bases, with 10 bases sitting between them. The CDR3 protein is CASSKRLDQETQYF. The DNA of the CDR3 is TGTGCCAGCAGTAAGAGACTAGACCAAGAGACCCAGTACTTC.

The J gene is TRBJ2-2, the V gene TRBV3-1 (or the pseudogene TRBV3-2), with a weak D call TRBD2 (5 bases). This CDR3 is built from 17 residues. V was trimmed by 4 bases and J by 2 bases, leaving 17 bases between them. The germline gives CDR1 LGHDT, CDR2 YNNKEL (reference sequence). The CDR3 nucleotides read TGTGCCAGCAGCCCAGAGTACGGGGTCATCAACACCGGGGAGCTGTTTTTT. It translates to CASSPEYGVINTGELFF.

This rearrangement joins TRBV14 to TRBJ1-1; no reliable D call. V shed 1 base and J shed 2 bases, with 5 bases lying between them. The CDR3 spans 13 residues. Germline values: CDR1 SGHDN, CDR2 FVKESK. The CDR3 sequence is CASSQAPNTEAFF. CDR3 nucleotide sequence: TGTGCCAGCAGCCAAGCCCCAAACACTGAAGCTTTCTTT. Complete variable domain (other parts from reference TRBV14 and TRBJ1-1): EAGVTQFPSHSVIEKGQTVTLRCDPISGHDNLYWYRRVMGKEIKFLLHFVKESKQDESGMPNNRFLAERTGGTYSTLKVQPAELEDSGVYFCASSQAPNTEAFFGQGTRLTVV.

This sequence joins TRBV28 and TRBJ1-2, with 8 bases lining up with TRBD1. Germline CDR1 MDHEN, CDR2 SYDVKM. Losses at the gene ends were 5 bases for V and 8 bases for J; bases not matched to a gene: 4. This CDR3 spans 12 amino acids. CDR3: CASSTRGLGYTF. DNA for the CDR3: TGTGCCAGCAGTACCAGGGGGCTGGGCTACACCTTC.